Described below is a single T cell receptor beta chain sequence and its context. What it binds is unknown. The length of the CDR3 is 18 residues. V lost 0 bases, J lost 8 bases, and 12 bases stayed unmatched. Germline V lookup: CDR1 MDHEN, CDR2 SYDVKM. This specimen belongs to a study of cytomegalovirus exposure and HLA in healthy donors. Study results and limitations: The study reported that TCR beta sequences accurately predicted HLA-A and HLA-B alleles in most subjects. An analysis that was carried out later associated about 17,000 TCR beta sequences with HLA alleles at 0.05 false discovery rate.

The primer mix had 60 Vbeta and 13 Jbeta primers. The assay was immunoSEQ multiplex PCR, and TCRdb's table has in-frame clones only and misses some. The table has around 90,000 clones, approximately 80% seen once. V usage is TRBV28 and J usage is TRBJ2-4; 11 bases align to TRBD1. The specimen was PBMCs. This clonotype was sampled from a woman between 40 and 50 years old in good health and CMV-seronegative. CDR3 in DNA: TGTGCCAGCAGTTTATGGGACGGACAGGGGGCGTCCCCGGACATTCAGTACTTC. Its protein product is CASSLWDGQGASPDIQYF. Complete variable domain (other parts from reference TRBV28 and TRBJ2-4): DVKVTQSSRYLVKRTGEKVFLECVQDMDHENMFWYRQDPGLGLRLIYFSYDVKMKEKGDIPEGYSVSREKKERFSLILESASTNQTSMYLCASSLWDGQGASPDIQYFGAGTRLSVL.